Sequencing of this T cell receptor beta chain was carried out in a study of cytomegalovirus exposure and HLA in healthy donors. The CDR3 runs 15 residues. The V end was cut by 3 bases, the J end by 0 bases, with 9 bases between. Looked up from germline, CDR1 is SGHRS and CDR2 is YFSETQ. PCR was performed using 60 Vbeta and 13 Jbeta primers. TCRdb keeps only in-frame clones here, not all; method: immunoSEQ multiplex PCR. Among 100,000 or so clones listed, roughly 76% were seen once. This clone occurred once. What it recognizes is unknown. Points from the study as a whole: A later analysis revealed that TCR association rates differed between HLA loci, peaking at DRB1 and bottoming out at HLA-C. It was assumed in the presence/absence analyses that sequencing depth was roughly uniform across donors.

This chain links TRBV5-1 with TRBJ1-4; weak D call: TRBD1 (6 bases). The sequence was collected from a woman aged 40 to 50 in good health and CMV-seropositive. The sequenced material came from PBMCs. This chain's CDR3 is CASSSTGATNEKLFF. The CDR3 DNA sequence: TGCGCCAGCAGCTCGACAGGTGCAACTAATGAAAAACTGTTTTTT. The whole variable domain, filled in from reference TRBV5-1 and TRBJ1-4, reads KAGVTQTPRYLIKTRGQQVTLSCSPISGHRSVSWYQQTPGQGLQFLFEYFSETQRNKGNFPGRFSGRQFSNSRSEMNVSTLELGDSALYLCASSSTGATNEKLFFGSGTQLSVL.